The rows below give T cell receptor beta chains drawn from one sample of a study of blood T cells in healthy people across ages. TCRdb fed the 5' RACE reads into MiXCR, producing one record per CDR3 protein. The sample yields more than 700,000 distinct CDR3 sequences, about 53% seen once. Sequencing used blood. The receptors were sampled from a man aged 80 or over in good health. The CDR3 runs from the conserved cysteine through the conserved F or W. D genes are given only for firm matches. Only some rows state a clone size, as once, few, many or a class for expanded clones.

v_call	d_call	clone_size	j_call	cdr3_nt	cdr3_aa
TRBV30	.	.	TRBJ2-4	TGTGCCTGCCGCCTCCTCGGCAAAAACATTCAGTACTTC	CACRLLGKNIQYF
TRBV29-1	TRBD2	.	TRBJ2-3	TGCAGCTCCAAGCGGGAGTTGAGAACAGATACGCAGTATTTT	CSSKRELRTDTQYF
TRBV25-1	.	.	TRBJ1-1	TGTGCCAGCAGTGCACGCAATCGGGTCAGCCCGAACACTGAAGCTTTCTTT	CASSARNRVSPNTEAFF
TRBV24-1	.	.	TRBJ2-1	TGTGCCACCAGTGACAACTACCTCTACAATGAGCAGTTCTTC	CATSDNYLYNEQFF
TRBV11-2	.	.	TRBJ2-6	TGTGCCAGCAGCCCCCGGGAGGGGGCCAACGTCCTGACTTTC	CASSPREGANVLTF
TRBV28	.	.	TRBJ2-6	TGTGCCAGCAGTCGGTCCCGGGACATCCCTGGGGCCAACGTCCTGACTTTC	CASSRSRDIPGANVLTF
TRBV11-2	.	once	TRBJ2-1	TGTGCCAGCAGCCCCGTCCCGGGAAGTTCCTACAATGAGCAGTTCTTC	CASSPVPGSSYNEQFF
TRBV27	.	.	TRBJ2-4	TGTGCCAGCAGTTTCGGTTTGCCTAGCGGAGGGGGATTCGCCAAAAACATTCAGTACTTC	CASSFGLPSGGGFAKNIQYF
TRBV7-2	TRBD1	.	TRBJ2-3	TGTGCCAGCACCAAGGACAGGGTGGGGGTTGGCAGATACGCGTATTTT	CASTKDRVGVGRYAYF
TRBV7-2	.	.	TRBJ2-5	TGTGCCAGCACCCGAGGGGATGAGGAGACCCAGTACTTC	CASTRGDEETQYF
TRBV6-1	.	.	TRBJ2-5	TGTGCCAGCAGTGAAAGGCGAGAGACCCAGTACTTC	CASSERRETQYF
TRBV6-2/TRBV6-3	TRBD1	once	TRBJ1-2	TGTGCCAGCAGTTACGCTCCGGGACAGGGGTTGTGGGACTATGGCTACACCTTC	CASSYAPGQGLWDYGYTF
TRBV24-1	.	.	TRBJ2-7	TGTGCCACCAGTGGCGGGGTCCCCTACGAGCAGTACTTC	CATSGGVPYEQYF
TRBV28	TRBD1	once	TRBJ1-4	TGTGCCAGCAGCCGGCTGGGGACAGGGGGCATCAATGAAAAACTGTTTTTT	CASSRLGTGGINEKLFF
TRBV12-3/TRBV12-4	TRBD1	few	TRBJ2-7	TGTGCCAGCAGTCAACAGACAGGGTTCTACGAGCAGTACTTC	CASSQQTGFYEQYF
TRBV11-2	.	few	TRBJ2-7	TGTGCCAGCTCCCCAAGTAGGCTAGCGCCTACCTACGAGCAGTACTTC	CASSPSRLAPTYEQYF
TRBV7-9	.	.	TRBJ1-1	TGTGCCAGCAGCTTAGGGGTTACTGAAGCTTTCTTT	CASSLGVTEAFF
TRBV28	.	many	TRBJ2-7	TGTGCCAGCAGGACAGGACCTGCAGGCGAGCAGTACTTC	CASRTGPAGEQYF
TRBV7-2	TRBD2	.	TRBJ2-5	TGTGCCAGCATCCCGGGGCGGACTAGCGGGGGTAATGAGCAGTACTTC	CASIPGRTSGGNEQYF
TRBV4-1	.	.	TRBJ2-7	TGCGCCAGCAGCCAGGGGATCAGGTCCTACGAGCAGTACTTC	CASSQGIRSYEQYF
TRBV12-3/TRBV12-4	TRBD2	.	TRBJ2-7	TGTGCCAGCAGTTTAGGGACTAGCGGGATATCCTACGAGCAGTACTTC	CASSLGTSGISYEQYF
TRBV9	.	.	TRBJ2-7	TGTGCCAGCAGCCCGCGAACTAGCTGTTCCTACGAGCAGTACTTC	CASSPRTSCSYEQYF
TRBV28	TRBD1	.	TRBJ2-5	TGTGCCAGCAGTTTTGACAGGGGAGAGACCCAGTACTTC	CASSFDRGETQYF
TRBV3-1	.	.	TRBJ1-5	TGTGCCAGCAGCCAAGATGGGCGTAATCAGCCCCAGCATTTT	CASSQDGRNQPQHF
TRBV2	.	many	TRBJ2-7	TGTGCCAGCAGTGACTGGCATTCCTACGAGCAGTACTTC	CASSDWHSYEQYF
TRBV7-9	TRBD1	.	TRBJ1-6	TGTGCCAGCAGCTGGGACAGGGTGATTTCACCCCTCCACTTT	CASSWDRVISPLHF
TRBV20-1	TRBD2	.	TRBJ2-5	TGCAGTGCTAGAGGGGGACTAGCGGGAGGTGTTTTGTACTTC	CSARGGLAGGVLYF